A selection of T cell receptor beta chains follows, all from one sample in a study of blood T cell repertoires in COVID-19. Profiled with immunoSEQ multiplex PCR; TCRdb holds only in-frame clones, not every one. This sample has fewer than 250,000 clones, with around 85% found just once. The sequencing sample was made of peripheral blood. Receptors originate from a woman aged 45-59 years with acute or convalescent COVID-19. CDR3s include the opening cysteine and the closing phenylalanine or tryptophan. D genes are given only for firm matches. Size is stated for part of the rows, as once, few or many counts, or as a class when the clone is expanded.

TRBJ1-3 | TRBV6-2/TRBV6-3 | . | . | CASSKDRKGNTIYF | TGTGCCAGCAGTAAGGACAGAAAAGGAAACACCATATATTTT
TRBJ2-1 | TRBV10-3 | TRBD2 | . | CAISESAGIGPNEQFF | TGTGCCATCAGTGAGTCAGCGGGGATCGGACCCAATGAGCAGTTCTTC
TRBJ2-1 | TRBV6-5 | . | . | CASTARSSYNEQFF | TGTGCCAGCACTGCCCGGAGCTCCTACAATGAGCAGTTCTTC
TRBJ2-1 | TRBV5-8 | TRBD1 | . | CASSPPTGGQFF | TGTGCCAGCAGCCCCCCGACAGGGGGCCAATTCTTC
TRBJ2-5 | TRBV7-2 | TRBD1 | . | CASRQGQSQETQYF | TGTGCCAGCAGACAGGGACAGTCCCAAGAGACCCAGTACTTC
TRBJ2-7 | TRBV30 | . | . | CAWSVGSSYEQYF | TGTGCCTGGAGTGTAGGGAGCTCCTACGAGCAGTACTTC
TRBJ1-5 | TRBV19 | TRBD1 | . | CASSKAGDRVQPQHF | TGTGCCAGTAGTAAAGCAGGGGACAGGGTTCAGCCCCAGCATTTT
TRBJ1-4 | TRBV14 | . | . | CASSQDLDSSNEKLFF | TGTGCCAGCAGCCAAGATTTGGACAGCTCGAATGAAAAACTGTTTTTT
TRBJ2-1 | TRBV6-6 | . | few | CASTSGSYNEQFF | TGTGCCAGCACCAGCGGGTCCTACAATGAGCAGTTCTTC
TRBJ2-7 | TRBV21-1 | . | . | CASSKVTRSSLQDF | TGTGCCAGCAGCAAAGTAACCAGATCTTCCCTGCAAGACTTC
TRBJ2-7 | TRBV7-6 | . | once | CASSLTTTAPYEQYF | TGTGCCAGCAGCTTAACCACGACAGCACCCTACGAGCAGTACTTC
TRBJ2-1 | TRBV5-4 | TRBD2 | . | CASSLVFSGRYNEQFF | TGTGCCAGCAGCTTGGTTTTTAGCGGGCGTTACAATGAGCAGTTCTTC
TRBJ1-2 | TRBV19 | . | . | CASSDRYYGYTF | TGTGCCAGTTCCGACAGGTACTATGGCTACACCTTC
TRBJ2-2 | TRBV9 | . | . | CASSISGNTGELFF | TGTGCCAGCAGTATTTCAGGGAACACCGGGGAGCTGTTTTTT
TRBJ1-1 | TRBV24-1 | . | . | CATSQDTEAFF | TGTGCCACCAGCCAGGACACTGAAGCTTTCTTT
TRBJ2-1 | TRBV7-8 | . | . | CASSSRGGNEQFF | TGTGCCAGCAGCTCCCGGGGAGGTAATGAGCAGTTCTTC
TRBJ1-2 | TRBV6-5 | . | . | CASSYYRGASNGYTF | TGTGCCAGCAGTTACTATCGGGGGGCAAGTAATGGCTACACCTTC
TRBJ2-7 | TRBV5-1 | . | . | CASSPLGRGSSYEQYF | TGCGCCAGCAGCCCCTTAGGGAGGGGGAGCTCCTACGAGCAGTACTTC
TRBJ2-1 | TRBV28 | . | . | CASSLQGGNEQFF | TGTGCCAGCAGTTTGCAGGGAGGCAATGAGCAGTTCTTC
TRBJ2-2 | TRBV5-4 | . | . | CASSLPAGELFF | TGTGCCAGCAGCCTGCCGGCCGGGGAGCTGTTTTTT
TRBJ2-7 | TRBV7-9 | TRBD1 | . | CASSTPGQDLYEQYF | TGTGCCAGCAGCACACCAGGACAGGACCTCTACGAGCAGTACTTC
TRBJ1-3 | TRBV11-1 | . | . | CASSPRESGNTIYF | TGTGCCAGCAGCCCCCGGGAATCTGGAAACACCATATATTTT
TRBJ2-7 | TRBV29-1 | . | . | CSVGTYEQYF | TGCAGCGTTGGTACCTACGAGCAGTACTTC
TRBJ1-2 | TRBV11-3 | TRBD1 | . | CASSSTGVYGYTF | TGTGCCAGCAGCTCGACAGGGGTTTATGGCTACACCTTC
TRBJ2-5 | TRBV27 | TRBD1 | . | CASSLHPQGAKVSQYF | TGTGCCAGCAGTTTACACCCCCAGGGGGCGAAGGTGTCCCAGTACTTC
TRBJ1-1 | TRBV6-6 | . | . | CASSYSTQGFTEAFF | TGTGCCAGCAGTTACTCGACCCAGGGGTTCACTGAAGCTTTCTTT
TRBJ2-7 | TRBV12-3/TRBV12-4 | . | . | CASAHWQGHEQYF | TGTGCCAGCGCCCATTGGCAGGGCCACGAGCAGTACTTC
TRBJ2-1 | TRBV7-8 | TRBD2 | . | CASSLVVAGGLSYNEQFF | TGTGCCAGCAGCTTAGTGGTAGCGGGAGGACTCTCCTACAATGAGCAGTTCTTC
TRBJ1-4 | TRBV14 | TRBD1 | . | CASSPLTGAGEKLFF | TGTGCCAGCAGCCCTCTTACAGGGGCGGGGGAAAAACTGTTTTTT
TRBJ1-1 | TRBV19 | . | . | CASSSVQMNTEAFF | TGTGCCAGCTCTAGCGTACAGATGAACACTGAAGCTTTCTTT
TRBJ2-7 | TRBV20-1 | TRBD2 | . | CSASSGSLTYEQYF | TGCAGTGCTAGTAGCGGGAGTCTAACCTACGAGCAGTACTTC
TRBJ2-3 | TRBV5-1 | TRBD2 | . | CASRVAGLSTDTQYF | TGCGCCAGCAGGGTAGCGGGACTAAGCACAGATACGCAGTATTTT
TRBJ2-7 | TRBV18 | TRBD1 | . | CASSPGQGYYEQYF | TGTGCCAGCTCCCCGGGACAGGGGTATTACGAGCAGTACTTC
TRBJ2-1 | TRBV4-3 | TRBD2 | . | CASSQDPPGLAYNEQFF | TGCGCCAGCAGCCAAGATCCCCCGGGACTAGCGTACAATGAGCAGTTCTTC
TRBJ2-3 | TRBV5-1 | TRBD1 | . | CASSVRDRGPDTQYF | TGCGCCAGCAGCGTCCGGGACAGGGGGCCAGATACGCAGTATTTT
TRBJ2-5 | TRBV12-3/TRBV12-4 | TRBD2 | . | CASGGVQETQYF | TGTGCCAGCGGGGGGGTTCAAGAGACCCAGTACTTC
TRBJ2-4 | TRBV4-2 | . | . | CASSQDTNLAKNIQYF | TGTGCCAGCAGCCAAGACACAAATTTAGCCAAAAACATTCAGTACTTC
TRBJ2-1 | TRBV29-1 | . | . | CSVERGYNEQFF | TGCAGCGTTGAAAGGGGGTACAATGAGCAGTTCTTC
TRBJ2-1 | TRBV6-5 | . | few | CAGGASAYNEQFF | TGTGCCGGGGGGGCTAGCGCCTACAATGAGCAGTTCTTC
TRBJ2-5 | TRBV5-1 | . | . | CASSLQGTAEETQYF | TGCGCCAGCAGCTTGCAGGGGACCGCGGAAGAGACCCAGTACTTC
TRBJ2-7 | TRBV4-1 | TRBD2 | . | CASSPTSSYEQYF | TGCGCCAGCAGCCCGACTAGCAGCTACGAGCAGTACTTC
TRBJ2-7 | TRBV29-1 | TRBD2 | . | CSVELGGGFNEQYF | TGCAGCGTTGAGTTAGGCGGGGGGTTTAACGAGCAGTACTTC
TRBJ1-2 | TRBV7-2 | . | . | CASSFVTAGSSGYTF | TGTGCCAGCAGCTTTGTGACAGCCGGGTCTAGTGGCTACACCTTC
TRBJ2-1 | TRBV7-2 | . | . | CASSLAGGYNEQFF | TGTGCCAGCAGCTTAGCGGGAGGATACAATGAGCAGTTCTTC
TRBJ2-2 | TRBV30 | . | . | CAWSDQWNTGELFF | TGTGCCTGGAGTGACCAGTGGAACACCGGGGAGCTGTTTTTT
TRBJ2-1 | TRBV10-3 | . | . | CAISEAGPNEQFF | TGTGCCATCAGTGAAGCTGGGCCTAATGAGCAGTTCTTC
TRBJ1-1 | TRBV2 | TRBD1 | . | CASSGQGFFTEAFF | TGTGCCAGCAGTGGACAGGGTTTTTTCACTGAAGCTTTCTTT
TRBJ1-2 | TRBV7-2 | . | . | CASSLERTGLWYGYTF | TGTGCCAGCAGCTTAGAACGCACGGGGTTGTGGTATGGCTACACCTTC
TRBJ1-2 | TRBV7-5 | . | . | CVRSLGAATYGYTF | TGTGTCAGAAGCTTAGGGGCCGCGACCTATGGCTACACCTTC
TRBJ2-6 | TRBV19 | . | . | CASTPSGGVISGANVLTF | TGTGCCAGTACCCCGTCCGGGGGTGTAATTTCTGGGGCCAACGTCCTGACTTTC
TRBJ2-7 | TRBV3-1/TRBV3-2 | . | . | CASSASGYEQYF | TGTGCCAGCAGCGCCTCGGGTTACGAGCAGTACTTC
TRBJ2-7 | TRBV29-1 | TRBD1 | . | CSVGAQGAYEQYF | TGCAGCGTTGGGGCACAGGGGGCCTACGAGCAGTACTTC
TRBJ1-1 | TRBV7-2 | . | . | CASSLDRARGEAFF | TGTGCCAGCAGCTTAGACAGGGCGCGAGGTGAAGCTTTCTTT